Following are 28 T cell receptor beta chains from one sample sequenced in a study of T cell responses to AZD1222 COVID-19 vaccine. Produced via immunoSEQ multiplex PCR; TCRdb's table is partial and in-frame only. Of 95,000 to 110,000 clones in the sample, 75% to 90% were seen once. The material sequenced was peripheral blood, taken on day 0 of AZD1222 vaccination. The receptors stem from an adult in good health.

CDR3 sequence: CASSPEDFGEQFF. In DNA, the CDR3 is TGTGCCAGCTCACCAGAGGATTTTGGTGAGCAGTTCTTC. The V call is TRBV18, the J call TRBJ2-1; the D is unclear. The germline V gene encodes CDR1 KGHSH and CDR2 LQKENI. V gave up 2 bases and J gave up 9 bases, with 11 bases separating them. This CDR3 is built from 13 residues. Complete variable domain (other parts from reference TRBV18 and TRBJ2-1): NAGVMQNPRHLVRRRGQEARLRCSPMKGHSHVYWYRQLPEEGLKFMVYLQKENIIDESGMPKERFSAEFPKEGPSILRIQQVVRGDSAAYFCASSPEDFGEQFFGPGTRLTVL.

The J gene is TRBJ1-3, the V gene TRBV6-5; 7 bases fit TRBD1. V lost 2 bases and J lost 3; bases outside the gene matches: 7. The germline CDR1 and CDR2 sequences are MNHEY and SVGAGI. The CDR3 extends over 16 amino acids. The CDR3 here is CASSYRPTGLGNTIYF. The CDR3 coding sequence is TGTGCCAGCAGTTACCGTCCGACAGGGCTTGGAAACACCATATATTTT.

The chain employs TRBV19 and TRBJ1-1; D ambiguous. The CDR3 length is 14 residues. Trimming shortened V by 3 bases and J by 5 bases, and 13 bases separated the two germline ends. Germline CDR1 reads LNHDA; CDR2 reads SQIVND (reference sequence). In DNA, the CDR3 is TGTGCCAGTAGTATTCAGTTGGAGAGAACTGAAGCTTTCTTT. Translation: CASSIQLERTEAFF.

V gene TRBV7-8 combines with J gene TRBJ2-1, with 8 bases identical to TRBD2. This CDR3 is built from 16 residues. The V and J ends lost 5 bases and 6 bases, in that order; junction bases with no gene match: 12. Germline CDR1 reads SGHVS; CDR2 reads FQNEAQ. In DNA, the CDR3 is TGTGCCAGCAGCGCCCCGGGAGCGGGAGCCCCCAATGAGCAGTTCTTC. Protein: CASSAPGAGAPNEQFF. The whole variable domain, remainder taken from reference TRBV7-8 and TRBJ2-1, is GAGVSQSPRYKVAKRGQDVALRCDPISGHVSLFWYQQALGQGPEFLTYFQNEAQLDKSGLPSDRFFAERPEGSVSTLKIQRTQQEDSAVYLCASSAPGAGAPNEQFFGPGTRLTVL.

This chain uses TRBV15 with TRBJ1-4, with D tentatively TRBD1 (5 bases). V dropped 0 bases and J dropped 3 bases, with 11 bases sitting between them. The CDR3 contains 16 residues. Germline CDR1 LNHNV, CDR2 YYDKDF (reference sequence). This chain's CDR3 is CATSRDRAGSNEKLFF. In DNA form, the CDR3 reads TGTGCCACCAGCAGAGATCGAGCAGGGTCTAATGAAAAACTGTTTTTT. Supplemented by reference TRBV15 and TRBJ1-4, the full variable domain reads DAMVIQNPRYQVTQFGKPVTLSCSQTLNHNVMYWYQQKSSQAPKLLFHYYDKDFNNEADTPDNFQSRRPNTSFCFLDIRSPGLGDTAMYLCATSRDRAGSNEKLFFGSGTQLSVL.

This clone was detected only a few times. The gene calls are TRBV12-5 and TRBJ2-2; TRBD2 aligns across 8 bases. The CDR3 consists of 16 residues. Looked up from germline, CDR1 is LGHNT and CDR2 is FRNRAP. J was trimmed by 2 bases and V by 6 bases; bases with no gene match: 8. The CDR3 loop is CASGFYSGTNTGELFF. In nucleotides, the CDR3 is TGTGCTAGTGGCTTCTATAGCGGGACAAACACCGGGGAGCTGTTTTTT.

The chain combines TRBV3-1 (or the pseudogene TRBV3-2) with TRBJ2-3; 11 nucleotides line up with TRBD2. V was pared by 2 bases and J by 1 base, with 11 bases of the junction left unmatched. Germline loops: CDR1 LGHDT, CDR2 YNNKEL (reference sequence). The CDR3 is 19 residues long. DNA of the CDR3: TGTGCCAGCAGCCAAAAGGGGCTAGCGGGGGGATTCCGCACAGATACGCAGTATTTT. Translated: CASSQKGLAGGFRTDTQYF.

This chain uses TRBV11-2 with TRBJ2-3, with D maybe TRBD1 (6 bases). This CDR3 has 10 amino acids. Trimming pared 6 bases from V and 8 bases from J, leaving 6 bases between. CDR1 and CDR2 from the germline V gene are SGHAT and FQNNGV. CDR3 sequence reads: CASRGGTQYF. DNA for the CDR3: TGTGCCAGCAGAGGGGGTACGCAGTATTTT.

V gene TRBV4-2 combines with J gene TRBJ1-4, with 7 bases fitting TRBD1. Per the germline V gene, CDR1 is LGHNA and CDR2 is YNFKEQ. The trim removed 4 bases at V and 5 bases at J, leaving 7 bases unmatched. This CDR3 spans 15 amino acids. The CDR3 nucleotides read TGTGCCAGCAGCCCTACAGGGGCGAAAAATGAAAAACTGTTTTTT. Translation: CASSPTGAKNEKLFF.

The chain links TRBV19 to TRBJ2-7; D perhaps matches TRBD2 (5 bases). Germline loops: CDR1 LNHDA, CDR2 SQIVND (reference sequence). CDR3 length equals 15 residues. V shed 1 base and J shed 3 bases, with 13 bases lying between them. As DNA, the CDR3 is TGTGCCAGTAGTATAGTGGGAGCTCCCGACTACGAGCAGTACTTC. Translating it yields CASSIVGAPDYEQYF. Drawing the rest from reference TRBV19 and TRBJ2-7, the complete variable domain is DGGITQSPKYLFRKEGQNVTLSCEQNLNHDAMYWYRQDPGQGLRLIYYSQIVNDFQKGDIAEGYSVSREKKESFPLTVTSAQKNPTAFYLCASSIVGAPDYEQYFGPGTRLTVT.

The CDR3 region is CASSPGDLFYEQYF. As DNA, the CDR3 is TGTGCCAGCTCACCAGGGGACCTATTCTACGAGCAGTACTTC. The chain joins TRBV18 to TRBJ2-7; tentatively, D is TRBD1 or TRBD2 (5 bases each). The germline V gene encodes CDR1 KGHSH and CDR2 LQKENI. With 2 bases removed from V and 3 bases from J, the gap between germline ends came to 11 bases. The CDR3 contains 14 residues.

This clone was counted once. The CDR3 region is CASRTGLNYERQYF. In DNA form, the CDR3 reads TGTGCCAGCAGGACCGGGCTTAACTACGAGCGGCAGTACTTC. The rearrangement joins TRBV6-5 to TRBJ2-7; D gene ambiguous. V dropped 6 bases and J dropped 9 bases, with 21 bases sitting between them. The CDR3 length is 14 residues. Looked up from germline, CDR1 is MNHEY and CDR2 is SVGAGI.

The rearrangement links TRBV7-9 to TRBJ2-7, with no clear D. The V end was cut by 2 bases, the J end by 6 bases, with 5 bases between. The CDR3 is 11 residues long. The germline V gene encodes CDR1 SEHNR and CDR2 FQNEAQ (reference sequence). This CDR3 is CASSLKGEQYF. The CDR3 DNA reads as TGTGCCAGCAGCTTAAAGGGCGAGCAGTACTTC. Drawing the rest from reference TRBV7-9 and TRBJ2-7, the complete variable domain is DTGVSQNPRHKITKRGQNVTFRCDPISEHNRLYWYRQTLGQGPEFLTYFQNEAQLEKSRLLSDRFSAERPKGSFSTLEIQRTEQGDSAMYLCASSLKGEQYFGPGTRLTVT.

This clone has more than one count but fewer than ten. The rearrangement links TRBV7-9 to TRBJ1-2; D is perhaps TRBD1 (6 bases). CDR1 SEHNR and CDR2 FQNEAQ come from the germline V gene (reference sequence). V lost 3 bases to trimming and J lost 8 bases, with 10 bases between them. This CDR3 is built from 12 residues. CDR3 DNA sequence: TGTGCCAGCAGCTTTGGGGGCAAAGGCTACACCTTC. Its translation: CASSFGGKGYTF.

This clone was detected a few times. The J gene is TRBJ2-2, the V gene TRBV19; D is undetermined. V dropped 5 bases and J dropped 6 bases, with 4 bases sitting between them. This CDR3 is 11 amino acids long. From germline, CDR1 is LNHDA and CDR2 SQIVND (reference sequence). The CDR3 DNA is TGTGCCAGTAGTGGAGCCGGGGAGCTGTTTTTT. Amino acids: CASSGAGELFF.

This chain uses TRBV9 with TRBJ1-1; 7 bases are shared with TRBD1. V gave up 3 bases and J gave up 0 bases; unmatched junction bases: 2. CDR3 length: 14 amino acids. Germline assignment: CDR1 SGDLS and CDR2 YYNGEE. CDR3 DNA: TGTGCCAGCAGCGAGCAGGGGGTGAACACTGAAGCTTTCTTT. It translates to CASSEQGVNTEAFF. The full variable domain, rest sourced from reference TRBV9 and TRBJ1-1, is DSGVTQTPKHLITATGQRVTLRCSPRSGDLSVYWYQQSLDQGLQFLIQYYNGEERAKGNILERFSAQQFPDLHSELNLSSLELGDSALYFCASSEQGVNTEAFFGQGTRLTVV.

The genes are TRBV7-8 and TRBJ1-2; weak D call: TRBD1 (5 bases). Germline V lookup: CDR1 SGHVS, CDR2 FQNEAQ. The CDR3 loop spans 16 amino acids. The V and J ends lost 2 bases and 2 bases respectively, with 15 bases between them. The CDR3 sequence: CASSLRRTGSNYGYTF. The CDR3 DNA is TGTGCCAGCAGCTTAAGACGCACAGGTTCCAACTATGGCTACACCTTC.

J is TRBJ1-2 and V is TRBV5-4; D is perhaps TRBD1 (6 bases). The CDR3 is 12 residues long. Per germline, CDR1 SGHNT and CDR2 YYREEE (reference sequence). The V end lost 4 bases, the J end lost 5 bases, and 9 bases lay between the germline ends. The CDR3 sequence: CASSGGGYGYTF. In DNA form, the CDR3 reads TGTGCCAGCAGCGGAGGGGGTTATGGCTACACCTTC.

The CDR3 DNA sequence: TGTGCCAGCGTGGTGCGGACAGGGCCACTCTACGAGCAGTACTTC. Protein product: CASVVRTGPLYEQYF. J is TRBJ2-7 and V is TRBV28; 8 bases map to TRBD1. The CDR3 is 15 amino acids. Germline CDR1 MDHEN, CDR2 SYDVKM. V lost 8 bases, J lost 3 bases, and 12 bases stayed unmatched.

The chain links TRBV5-1 to TRBJ2-3, with D unresolved. Looked up from germline, CDR1 is SGHRS and CDR2 is YFSETQ. With 5 bases removed from V and 0 bases from J, the gap between germline ends came to 13 bases. The CDR3 length is 15 residues. Written as DNA, the CDR3 is TGCGCCAGCAGGTCCGGACGGCTTAGCACAGATACGCAGTATTTT. Amino acid sequence: CASRSGRLSTDTQYF. The full variable domain, in which reference TRBV5-1 and TRBJ2-3 provide the parts outside the CDR3, is KAGVTQTPRYLIKTRGQQVTLSCSPISGHRSVSWYQQTPGQGLQFLFEYFSETQRNKGNFPGRFSGRQFSNSRSEMNVSTLELGDSALYLCASRSGRLSTDTQYFGPGTRLTVL.

This clone was detected once. The chain combines TRBV3-1 (or the pseudogene TRBV3-2) with TRBJ2-1, with 9 bases identical to TRBD2. This CDR3 spans 17 amino acids. Germline V gives CDR1 LGHDT, CDR2 YNNKEL (reference sequence). Germline trimming cut 7 bases from V and 6 bases from J; bases unmatched to any gene: 16. The CDR3: CASKKAAGGMLGNEQFF. CDR3 sequence (DNA): TGTGCCAGCAAGAAGGCAGCGGGAGGAATGTTGGGCAATGAGCAGTTCTTC.

This sequence joins TRBV6-5 and TRBJ1-1; tentative D call: TRBD1 (5 bases). Germline loops: CDR1 MNHEY, CDR2 SVGAGI. V lost 2 bases and J lost 1, with 11 bases in between. CDR3 length: 15 residues. In DNA, the CDR3 is TGTGCCAGCAGTTACGGGAGGGGCCGGAACACTGAAGCTTTCTTT. This sequence encodes CASSYGRGRNTEAFF.

The CDR3 protein is CASNPTGGNYGYTF. CDR3 nucleotides: TGTGCCAGCAACCCTACGGGGGGAAACTATGGCTACACCTTC. This chain uses TRBV2 with TRBJ1-2; TRBD1 is a possible D gene (5 bases). Trimming removed 7 bases at V and 2 bases at J, with 14 bases between. Per the germline V gene, CDR1 is SNHLY and CDR2 is FYNNEI. The CDR3 extends over 14 amino acids.

The CDR3 is CASSDSLDGQPEAFF. CDR3 coding DNA: TGTGCCAGCAGTGACTCGCTCGATGGACAACCCGAAGCTTTCTTT. V gene TRBV25-1 combines with J gene TRBJ1-1; TRBD1 is a possible D gene (5 bases). The length of the CDR3 is 15 residues. CDR1 MGHDK and CDR2 SYGVNS come from the germline V gene. The V and J ends lost 3 bases and 8 bases respectively, with 19 bases between them.

The rearrangement uses TRBV6-2 or TRBV6-3 and TRBJ2-1; 8 bases are a match to TRBD2. The junction had 4 bases not matched to a gene; V was cut back by 5 bases and J by 1 base. The CDR3 spans 15 residues. CDR1 and CDR2 (germline): MNHEY, SVGEGT. The DNA for the CDR3 is TGTGCCAGCAGTAGACTAGCGACTTCCTACAATGAGCAGTTCTTC. Translating gives CASSRLATSYNEQFF.

This clone was detected once. This rearrangement joins TRBV5-1 to TRBJ1-5, with D hard to call. The V end was cut by 2 bases, the J end by 0 bases, with 15 bases between. CDR1 and CDR2 (germline): SGHRS, YFSETQ. The CDR3 contains 17 residues. The CDR3 sequence is CASSLGSGFDSNQPQHF. The CDR3 bases are TGCGCCAGCAGCTTAGGTTCCGGCTTTGATAGCAATCAGCCCCAGCATTTT.

V and J are TRBV5-1 and TRBJ2-3; no clear D. Germline V gives CDR1 SGHRS, CDR2 YFSETQ. This CDR3 is built from 14 residues. Trimming shortened V by 4 bases and J by 5 bases, and 14 bases separated the two germline ends. The CDR3 nucleotides are TGCGCCAGCAGCGGTGGGTCTATCCGAGATACGCAGTATTTT. Its protein product is CASSGGSIRDTQYF. Full variable domain (remainder filled in from reference TRBV5-1 and TRBJ2-3): KAGVTQTPRYLIKTRGQQVTLSCSPISGHRSVSWYQQTPGQGLQFLFEYFSETQRNKGNFPGRFSGRQFSNSRSEMNVSTLELGDSALYLCASSGGSIRDTQYFGPGTRLTVL.

The chain is built from TRBV7-8 and TRBJ2-7, with TRBD1 matching 8 bases. The CDR3 extends over 17 amino acids. Germline V gene lookup returns CDR1 SGHVS and CDR2 FQNEAQ. V was pared by 2 bases and J by 3 bases, with 12 bases of the junction left unmatched. CDR3 loop: CASSLTSGTGANYEQYF. CDR3 coding DNA: TGTGCCAGCAGCTTAACTTCCGGGACAGGCGCCAACTACGAGCAGTACTTC.